This entry lists 8 T cell receptor beta chains sequenced from one sample in a study of graft-versus-host responses after intestinal transplantation. The repertoire was sequenced with immunoSEQ multiplex PCR; TCRdb's copy has only in-frame clones and lacks some. The data hold fewer than 65,000 clones, with more than 80% observed a single time. Their antigens are not known. This sample comprised unstimulated CD4+ T cells sorted from spleen or lymph node cells, obtained before transplant. All receptors come from a human donor who was the organ donor for an intestinal transplant.

This sequence joins TRBV30 and TRBJ2-3; 7 bases line up with TRBD2. V lost 4 bases to trimming and J lost 2 bases; unmatched junction nucleotides: 9. CDR1 and CDR2 from the germline V gene are GTSNPN and SVGIG (reference sequence). This CDR3 is 15 amino acids long. The CDR3 sequence is CAWKALAAITDTQYF. DNA for the CDR3: TGTGCCTGGAAGGCTCTAGCGGCGATCACAGATACGCAGTATTTT.

In this sample, this clone turned up a few times. The J gene is TRBJ2-1, the V gene TRBV5-1; 12 bases map to TRBD2. This CDR3 comprises 21 residues. CDR1 and CDR2 (germline): SGHRS, YFSETQ. The ends lost 0 bases at V and 9 bases at J; junction bases unmatched: 22. The DNA of the CDR3 is TGCGCCAGCAGCTTGGGAGGTTGGGGTCTAGCGGGAGGGCGAGCCAAGATTGAGCAGTTCTTC. It codes for CASSLGGWGLAGGRAKIEQFF.

The chain recombines TRBV6-5 with TRBJ2-7, with 11 nucleotides matching TRBD1. This CDR3 is built from 15 residues. Germline CDR1 MNHEY, CDR2 SVGAGI. Trimming took 4 bases from V and 4 from J; bases not matched to a gene: 6. The CDR3 region is CASSLDRGLIYEQYF. CDR3 coding DNA: TGTGCCAGCAGTTTGGACAGGGGGCTAATATACGAGCAGTACTTC.

This clone was observed once. This sequence joins TRBV15 and TRBJ2-1; 8 nucleotides align to TRBD1. The germline V gene encodes CDR1 LNHNV and CDR2 YYDKDF (reference sequence). With 4 bases clipped from V and 6 bases from J, the junction kept 11 bases outside the gene matches. This CDR3 region has 16 residues. CDR3 nucleotides: TGTGCCACCAGCACAAGGACAGGGTCGACTCTCAATGAGCAGTTCTTC. Protein product: CATSTRTGSTLNEQFF. The full variable domain, completed using reference TRBV15 and TRBJ2-1, is DAMVIQNPRYQVTQFGKPVTLSCSQTLNHNVMYWYQQKSSQAPKLLFHYYDKDFNNEADTPDNFQSRRPNTSFCFLDIRSPGLGDTAMYLCATSTRTGSTLNEQFFGPGTRLTVL.

This chain connects TRBV5-4 to TRBJ2-5; 9 positions match TRBD2. Germline V lookup: CDR1 SGHNT, CDR2 YYREEE (reference sequence). J was trimmed by 7 bases and V by 0 bases; bases with no gene match: 7. The CDR3 covers 15 residues. The CDR3 DNA reads TGTGCCAGCAGCTTGGTCGGTGCGGGAGGGGGGACCCAGTACTTC. It translates to CASSLVGAGGGTQYF.

This clone was observed a handful of times. Other DNA sequences from this sample encode an identical CDR3 as well. The chain is built from TRBV5-1 and TRBJ2-3; maybe TRBD1 (6 bases). V lost 0 bases and J 6 bases, leaving 17 bases between the germline ends. The CDR3 has 16 residues. The germline CDR1 and CDR2 sequences are SGHRS and YFSETQ. CDR3 sequence (DNA): TGCGCCAGCAGCTTGGCAGGACAGCTGAGTGTGGATACGCAGTATTTT. Translating gives CASSLAGQLSVDTQYF.

The V and J genes are TRBV10-1 and TRBJ2-1; 7 bases map to TRBD1. This CDR3 has 14 amino acids. J gave up 3 bases and V 7 bases, and 6 bases lay outside the gene matches. Germline-derived CDR1 and CDR2 are WNHNN and SYGVQD (reference sequence). The CDR3 loop is CASTPGQHYNEQFF. For the CDR3, the DNA is TGCGCCAGCACCCCGGGACAGCACTACAATGAGCAGTTCTTC.

The rearrangement uses TRBV5-1 and TRBJ1-2; perhaps TRBD1 as D (6 bases). V lost 2 bases, J lost 6 bases, and 20 bases lay in between. CDR1 SGHRS and CDR2 YFSETQ come from the germline V gene. The CDR3 covers 16 residues. CDR3 protein: CASSFVGRGGQNGYTF. The CDR3, as DNA: TGCGCCAGCAGCTTCGTGGGCAGGGGTGGCCAAAATGGCTACACCTTC.